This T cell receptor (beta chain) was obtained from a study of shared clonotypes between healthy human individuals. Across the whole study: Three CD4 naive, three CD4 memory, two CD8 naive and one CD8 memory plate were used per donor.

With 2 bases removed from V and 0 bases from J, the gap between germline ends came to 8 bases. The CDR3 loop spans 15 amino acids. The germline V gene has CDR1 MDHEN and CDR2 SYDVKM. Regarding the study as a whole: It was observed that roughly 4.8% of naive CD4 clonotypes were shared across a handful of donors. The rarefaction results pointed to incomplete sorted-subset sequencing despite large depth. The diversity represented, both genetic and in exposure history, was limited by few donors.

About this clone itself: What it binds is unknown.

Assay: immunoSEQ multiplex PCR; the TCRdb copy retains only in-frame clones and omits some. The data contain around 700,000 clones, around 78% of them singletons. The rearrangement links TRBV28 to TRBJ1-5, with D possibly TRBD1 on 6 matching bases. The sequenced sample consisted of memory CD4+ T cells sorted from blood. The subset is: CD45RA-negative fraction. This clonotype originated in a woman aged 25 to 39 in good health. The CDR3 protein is CASSLGGPSNQPQHF. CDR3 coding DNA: TGTGCCAGCAGTTTAGGGGGCCCTAGCAATCAGCCCCAGCATTTT.